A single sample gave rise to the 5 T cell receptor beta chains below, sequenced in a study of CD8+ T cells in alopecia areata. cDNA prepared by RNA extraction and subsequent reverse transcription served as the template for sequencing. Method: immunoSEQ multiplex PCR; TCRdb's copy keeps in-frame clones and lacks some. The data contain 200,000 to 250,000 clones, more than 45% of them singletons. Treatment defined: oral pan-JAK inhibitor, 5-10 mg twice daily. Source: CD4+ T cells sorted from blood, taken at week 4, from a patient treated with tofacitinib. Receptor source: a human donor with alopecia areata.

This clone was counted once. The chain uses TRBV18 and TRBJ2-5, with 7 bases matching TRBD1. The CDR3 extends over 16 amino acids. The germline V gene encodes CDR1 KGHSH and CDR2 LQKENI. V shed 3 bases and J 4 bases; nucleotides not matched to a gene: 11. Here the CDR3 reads CASSPPPGQSRETQYF. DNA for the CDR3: TGTGCCAGCTCACCGCCTCCGGGACAGTCGAGAGAGACCCAGTACTTC.

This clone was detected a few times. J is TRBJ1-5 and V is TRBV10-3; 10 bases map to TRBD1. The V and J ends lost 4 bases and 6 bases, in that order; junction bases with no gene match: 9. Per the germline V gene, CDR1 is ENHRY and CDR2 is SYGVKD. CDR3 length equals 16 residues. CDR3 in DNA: TGTGCCATCAGTGCCCAGACAGGGGGCGCGGCTCAGCCCCAGCATTTT. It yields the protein CAISAQTGGAAQPQHF.

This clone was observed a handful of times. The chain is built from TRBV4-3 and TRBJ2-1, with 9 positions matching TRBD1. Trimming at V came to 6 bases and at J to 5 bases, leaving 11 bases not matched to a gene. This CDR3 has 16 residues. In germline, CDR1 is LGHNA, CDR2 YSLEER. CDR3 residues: CASSPSDRGGHNEQFF. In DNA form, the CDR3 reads TGCGCCAGCAGTCCTTCGGACAGGGGAGGGCACAATGAGCAGTTCTTC.

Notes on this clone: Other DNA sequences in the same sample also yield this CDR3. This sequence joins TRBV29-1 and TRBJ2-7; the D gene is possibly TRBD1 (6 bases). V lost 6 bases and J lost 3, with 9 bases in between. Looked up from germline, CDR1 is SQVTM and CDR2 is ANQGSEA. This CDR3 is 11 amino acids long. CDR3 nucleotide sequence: TGCAGCGTGAGGGACATCTACGAGCAGTACTTC. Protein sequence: CSVRDIYEQYF.

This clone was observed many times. CDR3 amino acids: CASSNQGARTGELFF. The CDR3 region has the DNA TGTGCCAGCAGTAATCAGGGGGCGCGGACCGGGGAGCTGTTTTTT. The chain recombines TRBV2 with TRBJ2-2, with 8 bases that match TRBD1. The germline CDR1 and CDR2 sequences are SNHLY and FYNNEI. The junction had 7 bases not matched to a gene; V was cut back by 5 bases and J by 5 bases. The CDR3 covers 15 residues.